This T cell receptor beta chain was captured by sequencing in a study of blood T cells in healthy people across ages. Study-wide context: T cells yielded about one barcoded beta molecule per two cells through template switching.

A J-beta primer mix and a sample-barcoded 5' primer were used in a second PCR of roughly 6 to 12 cycles. Every molecule of cDNA carried a tag from a template-switch adaptor with 12 random nucleotides. MiXCR, run by TCRdb on the 5' RACE reads, gives a single entry per CDR3 protein. The sample has roughly 900,000 distinct CDR3 sequences, roughly 26% seen once. This clonotype has a count of ten or more. With each sample, at least 5 micrograms of total RNA were extracted. Trimming pared 4 bases from V and 4 bases from J, leaving 13 bases between. This CDR3 region has 15 residues. Germline assignment: CDR1 LGHNA and CDR2 YSLEER.

Source material: blood. This chain joins TRBV4-3 and TRBJ1-4, with D tentatively TRBD1 (5 bases). This clonotype was sampled from a woman aged 80 or over in good health. The CDR3 is CASSLGAANNEKLFF. The CDR3 DNA reads TGCGCCAGCAGCCTTGGGGCAGCCAATAATGAAAAACTGTTTTTT.